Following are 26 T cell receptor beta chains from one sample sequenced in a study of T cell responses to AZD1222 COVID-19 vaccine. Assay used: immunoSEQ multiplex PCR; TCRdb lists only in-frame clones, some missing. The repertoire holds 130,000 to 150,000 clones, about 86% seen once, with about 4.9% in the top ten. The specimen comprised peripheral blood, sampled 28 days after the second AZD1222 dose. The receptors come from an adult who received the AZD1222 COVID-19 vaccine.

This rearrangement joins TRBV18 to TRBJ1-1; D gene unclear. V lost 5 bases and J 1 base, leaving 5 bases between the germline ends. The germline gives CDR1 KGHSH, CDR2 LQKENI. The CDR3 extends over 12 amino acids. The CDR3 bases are TGTGCCAGCTCAAGGCCGAACACTGAAGCTTTCTTT. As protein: CASSRPNTEAFF.

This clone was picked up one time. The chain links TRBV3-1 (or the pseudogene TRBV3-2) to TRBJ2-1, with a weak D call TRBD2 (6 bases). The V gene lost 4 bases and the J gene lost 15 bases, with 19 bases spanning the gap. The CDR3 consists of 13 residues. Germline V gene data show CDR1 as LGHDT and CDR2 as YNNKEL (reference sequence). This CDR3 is CASSPGGIPGLFF. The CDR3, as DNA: TGTGCCAGCAGCCCTGGGGGGATCCCGGGTCTGTTCTTC.

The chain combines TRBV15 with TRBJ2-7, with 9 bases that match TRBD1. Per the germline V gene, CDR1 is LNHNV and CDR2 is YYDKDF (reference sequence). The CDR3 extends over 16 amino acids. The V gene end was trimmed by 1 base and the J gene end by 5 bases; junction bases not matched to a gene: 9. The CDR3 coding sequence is TGTGCCACCAGCAGAGGACTCGGGACAGGGACCAACGAGCAGTACTTC. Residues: CATSRGLGTGTNEQYF.

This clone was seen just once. CDR3 loop: CASSIGGGTDTQYF. The CDR3 DNA sequence: TGTGCCAGTAGTATAGGAGGGGGAACAGATACGCAGTATTTT. The chain recombines TRBV19 with TRBJ2-3; D perhaps matches TRBD1 (6 bases). CDR3 size: 14 residues. Per the germline V gene, CDR1 is LNHDA and CDR2 is SQIVND (reference sequence). V gave up 1 base and J gave up 3 bases, with 8 bases separating them.

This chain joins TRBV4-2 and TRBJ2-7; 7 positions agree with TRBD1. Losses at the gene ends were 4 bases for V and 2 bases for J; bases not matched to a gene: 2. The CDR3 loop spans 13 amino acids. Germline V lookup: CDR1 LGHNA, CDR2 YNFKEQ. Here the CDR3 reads CASSRGTAYEQYF. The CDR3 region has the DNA TGTGCCAGCAGCCGGGGGACAGCCTACGAGCAGTACTTC.

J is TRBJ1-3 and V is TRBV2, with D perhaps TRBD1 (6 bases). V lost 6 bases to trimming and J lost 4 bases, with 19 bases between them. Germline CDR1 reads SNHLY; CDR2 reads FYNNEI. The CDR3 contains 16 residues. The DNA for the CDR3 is TGTGCCAGCAGAGACCCCTCGGGGGCGCAAGGAAACACCATATATTTT. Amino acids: CASRDPSGAQGNTIYF.

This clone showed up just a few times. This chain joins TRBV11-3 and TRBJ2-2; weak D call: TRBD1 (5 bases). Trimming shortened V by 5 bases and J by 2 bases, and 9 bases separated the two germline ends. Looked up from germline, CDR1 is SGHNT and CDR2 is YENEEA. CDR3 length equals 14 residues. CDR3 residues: CASSPDRNTGELFF. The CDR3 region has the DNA TGTGCCAGCAGCCCCGACAGAAACACCGGGGAGCTGTTTTTT.

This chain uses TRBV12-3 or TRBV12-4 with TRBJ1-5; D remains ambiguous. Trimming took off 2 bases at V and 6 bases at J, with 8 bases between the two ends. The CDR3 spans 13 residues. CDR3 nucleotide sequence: TGTGCCAGCAGTTTAACCCCTAGTCAGCCCCAGCATTTT. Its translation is CASSLTPSQPQHF.

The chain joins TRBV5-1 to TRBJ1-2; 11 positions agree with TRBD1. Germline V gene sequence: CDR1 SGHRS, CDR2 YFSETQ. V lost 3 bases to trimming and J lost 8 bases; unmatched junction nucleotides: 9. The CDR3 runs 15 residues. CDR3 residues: CASSSHGQGAGGYTF. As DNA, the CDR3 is TGCGCCAGCAGCTCCCATGGACAGGGGGCGGGCGGCTACACCTTC.

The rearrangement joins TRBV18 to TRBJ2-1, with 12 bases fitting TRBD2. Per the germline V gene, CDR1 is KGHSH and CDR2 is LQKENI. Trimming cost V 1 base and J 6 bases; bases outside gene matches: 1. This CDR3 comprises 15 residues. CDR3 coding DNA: TGTGCCAGCTCACCACTACTAGCGGGGGGCAATGAGCAGTTCTTC. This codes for CASSPLLAGGNEQFF.

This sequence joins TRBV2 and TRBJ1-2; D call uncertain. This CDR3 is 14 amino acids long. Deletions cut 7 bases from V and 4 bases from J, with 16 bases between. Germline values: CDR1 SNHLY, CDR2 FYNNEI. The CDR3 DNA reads TGTGCCAGCAACCCGTGGGAGGACCTCTATGGCTACACCTTC. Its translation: CASNPWEDLYGYTF.

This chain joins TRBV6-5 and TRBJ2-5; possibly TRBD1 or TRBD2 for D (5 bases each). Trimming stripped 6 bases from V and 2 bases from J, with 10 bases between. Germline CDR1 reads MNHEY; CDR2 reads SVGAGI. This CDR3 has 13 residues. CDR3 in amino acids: CASRGTVQETQYF. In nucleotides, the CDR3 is TGTGCCAGCAGGGGGACGGTACAAGAGACCCAGTACTTC.

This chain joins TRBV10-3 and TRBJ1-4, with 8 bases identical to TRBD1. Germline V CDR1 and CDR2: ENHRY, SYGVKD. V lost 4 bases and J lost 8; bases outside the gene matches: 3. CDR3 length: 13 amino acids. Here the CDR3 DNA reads TGTGCCATCAGTGTATACAGGGGGGAAAAACTGTTTTTT. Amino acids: CAISVYRGEKLFF.

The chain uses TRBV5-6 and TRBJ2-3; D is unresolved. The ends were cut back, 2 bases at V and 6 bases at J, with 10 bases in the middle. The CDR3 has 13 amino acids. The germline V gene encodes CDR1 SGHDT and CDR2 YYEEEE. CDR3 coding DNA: TGTGCCAGCAGCTTCTCTGGAGACGATACGCAGTATTTT. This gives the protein CASSFSGDDTQYF.

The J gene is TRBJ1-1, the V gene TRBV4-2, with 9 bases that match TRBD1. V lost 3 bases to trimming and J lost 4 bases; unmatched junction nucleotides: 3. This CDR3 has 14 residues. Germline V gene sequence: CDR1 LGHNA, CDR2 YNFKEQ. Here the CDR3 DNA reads TGTGCCAGCAGCCAGGGGGACAGGGCCACTGAAGCTTTCTTT. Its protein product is CASSQGDRATEAFF.

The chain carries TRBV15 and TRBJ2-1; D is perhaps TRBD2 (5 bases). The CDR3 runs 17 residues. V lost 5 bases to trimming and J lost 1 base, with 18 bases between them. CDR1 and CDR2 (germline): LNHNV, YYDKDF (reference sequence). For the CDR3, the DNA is TGTGCCACCAGCCAAACCCGGGCGGGCCTTTCCTACAATGAGCAGTTCTTC. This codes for CATSQTRAGLSYNEQFF. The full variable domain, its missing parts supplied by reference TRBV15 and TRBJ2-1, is DAMVIQNPRYQVTQFGKPVTLSCSQTLNHNVMYWYQQKSSQAPKLLFHYYDKDFNNEADTPDNFQSRRPNTSFCFLDIRSPGLGDTAMYLCATSQTRAGLSYNEQFFGPGTRLTVL.

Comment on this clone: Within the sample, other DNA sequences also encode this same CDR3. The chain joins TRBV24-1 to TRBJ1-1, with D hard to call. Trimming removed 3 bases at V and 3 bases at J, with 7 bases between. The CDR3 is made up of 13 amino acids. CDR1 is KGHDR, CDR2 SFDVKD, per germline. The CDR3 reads CATSDRSYTEAFF. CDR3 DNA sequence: TGTGCCACCAGTGATAGAAGCTACACTGAAGCTTTCTTT.

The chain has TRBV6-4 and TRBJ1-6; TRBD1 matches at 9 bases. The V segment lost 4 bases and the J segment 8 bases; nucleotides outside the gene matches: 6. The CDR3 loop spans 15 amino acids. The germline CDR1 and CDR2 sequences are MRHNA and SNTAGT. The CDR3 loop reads CASSVSGQGDSPLHF. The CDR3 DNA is TGTGCCAGCAGTGTTTCGGGACAGGGAGATTCACCCCTCCACTTT.

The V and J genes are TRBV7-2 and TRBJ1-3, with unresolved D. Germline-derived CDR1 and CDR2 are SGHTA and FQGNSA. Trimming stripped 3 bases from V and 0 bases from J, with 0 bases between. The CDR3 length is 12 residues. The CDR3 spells CASSFSGNTIYF. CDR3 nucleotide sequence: TGTGCCAGCAGCTTCTCTGGAAACACCATATATTTT.

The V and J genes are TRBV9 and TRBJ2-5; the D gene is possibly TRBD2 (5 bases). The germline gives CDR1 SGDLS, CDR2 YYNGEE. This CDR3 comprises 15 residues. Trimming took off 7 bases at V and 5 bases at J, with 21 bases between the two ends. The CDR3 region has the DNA TGTGCCAGCTCTTTTCGGGGAGATACTATGGAGACCCAGTACTTC. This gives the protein CASSFRGDTMETQYF.

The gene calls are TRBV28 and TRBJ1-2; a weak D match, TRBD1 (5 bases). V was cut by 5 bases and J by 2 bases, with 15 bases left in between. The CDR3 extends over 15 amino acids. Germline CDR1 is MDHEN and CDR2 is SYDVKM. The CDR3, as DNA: TGTGCCAGCAGTACCAGCGGGGGTGCGAACTATGGCTACACCTTC. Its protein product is CASSTSGGANYGYTF.

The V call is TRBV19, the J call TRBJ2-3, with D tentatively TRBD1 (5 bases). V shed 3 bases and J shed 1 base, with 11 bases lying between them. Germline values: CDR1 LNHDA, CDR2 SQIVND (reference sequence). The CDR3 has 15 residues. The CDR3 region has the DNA TGTGCCAGTAGTATGTCAGGGTGGGGCACAGATACGCAGTATTTT. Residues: CASSMSGWGTDTQYF.

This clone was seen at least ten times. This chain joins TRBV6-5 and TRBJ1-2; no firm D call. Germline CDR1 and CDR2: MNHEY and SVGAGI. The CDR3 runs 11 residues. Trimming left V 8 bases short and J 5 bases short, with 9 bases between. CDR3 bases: TGTGCCAGCGGGGTTTGGTATGGCTACACCTTC. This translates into CASGVWYGYTF.

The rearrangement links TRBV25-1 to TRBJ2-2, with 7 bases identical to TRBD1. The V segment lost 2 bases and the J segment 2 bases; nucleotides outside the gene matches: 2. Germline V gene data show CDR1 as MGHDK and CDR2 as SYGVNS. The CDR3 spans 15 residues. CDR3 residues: CASSEGDRNTGELFF. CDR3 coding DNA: TGTGCCAGCAGTGAAGGGGACAGAAACACCGGGGAGCTGTTTTTT.

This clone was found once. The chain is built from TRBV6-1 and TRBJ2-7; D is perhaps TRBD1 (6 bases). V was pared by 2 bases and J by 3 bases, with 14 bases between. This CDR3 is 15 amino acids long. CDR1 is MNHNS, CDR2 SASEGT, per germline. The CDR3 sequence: CASSEWPVQGYEQYF. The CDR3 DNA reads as TGTGCCAGCAGTGAATGGCCAGTACAGGGCTACGAGCAGTACTTC.

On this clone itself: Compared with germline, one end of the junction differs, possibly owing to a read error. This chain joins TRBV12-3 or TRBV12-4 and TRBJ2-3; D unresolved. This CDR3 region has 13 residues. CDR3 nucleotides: TGTGCCAGCAGGGACGACCGCACTGATACGCAGTATTTT. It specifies CASRDDRTDTQYF.